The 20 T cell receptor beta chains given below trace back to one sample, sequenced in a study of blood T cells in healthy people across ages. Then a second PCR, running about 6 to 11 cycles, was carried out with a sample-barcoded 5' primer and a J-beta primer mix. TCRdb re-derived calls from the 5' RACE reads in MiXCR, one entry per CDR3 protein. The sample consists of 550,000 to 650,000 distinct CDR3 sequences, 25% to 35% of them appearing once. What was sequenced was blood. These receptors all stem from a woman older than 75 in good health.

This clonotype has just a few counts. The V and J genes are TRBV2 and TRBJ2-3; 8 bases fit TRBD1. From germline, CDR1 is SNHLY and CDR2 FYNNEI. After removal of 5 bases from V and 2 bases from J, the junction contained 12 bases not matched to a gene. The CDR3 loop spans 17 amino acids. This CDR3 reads CASSLTGTGLFTDTQYF. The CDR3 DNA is TGTGCCAGCAGTTTAACCGGGACAGGCCTATTCACAGATACGCAGTATTTT.

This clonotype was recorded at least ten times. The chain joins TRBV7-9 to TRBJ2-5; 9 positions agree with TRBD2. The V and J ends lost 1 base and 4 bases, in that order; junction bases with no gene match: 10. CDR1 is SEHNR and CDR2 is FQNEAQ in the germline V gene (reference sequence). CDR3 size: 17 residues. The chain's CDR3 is CASSLVMAGGSRETQYF. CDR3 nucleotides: TGTGCCAGCAGCTTAGTCATGGCGGGGGGGAGCAGAGAGACCCAGTACTTC. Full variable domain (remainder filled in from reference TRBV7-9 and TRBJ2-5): DTGVSQNPRHKITKRGQNVTFRCDPISEHNRLYWYRQTLGQGPEFLTYFQNEAQLEKSRLLSDRFSAERPKGSFSTLEIQRTEQGDSAMYLCASSLVMAGGSRETQYFGPGTRLLVL.

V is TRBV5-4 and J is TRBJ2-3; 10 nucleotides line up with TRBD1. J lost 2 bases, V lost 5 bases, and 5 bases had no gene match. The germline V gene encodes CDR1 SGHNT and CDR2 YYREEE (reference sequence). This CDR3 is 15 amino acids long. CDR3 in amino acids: CASRLDRGHTDTQYF. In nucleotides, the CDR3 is TGTGCCAGCAGACTAGACAGGGGGCACACAGATACGCAGTATTTT. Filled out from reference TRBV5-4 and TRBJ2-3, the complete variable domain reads ETGVTQSPTHLIKTRGQQVTLRCSSQSGHNTVSWYQQALGQGPQFIFQYYREEENGRGNFPPRFSGLQFPNYSSELNVNALELDDSALYLCASRLDRGHTDTQYFGPGTRLTVL.

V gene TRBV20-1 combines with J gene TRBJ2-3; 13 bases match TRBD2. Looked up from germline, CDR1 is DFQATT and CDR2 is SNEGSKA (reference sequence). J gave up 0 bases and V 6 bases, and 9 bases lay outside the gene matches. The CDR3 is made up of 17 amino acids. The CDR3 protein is CSAPSWTSGSSTDTQYF. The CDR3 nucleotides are TGCAGTGCGCCAAGCTGGACTAGCGGGAGTAGCACAGATACGCAGTATTTT.

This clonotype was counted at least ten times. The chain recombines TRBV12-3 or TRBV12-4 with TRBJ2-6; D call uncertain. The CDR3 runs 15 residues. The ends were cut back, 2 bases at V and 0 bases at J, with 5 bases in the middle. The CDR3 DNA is TGTGCCAGCAGTTTATTTCTCTCTGGGGCCAACGTCCTGACTTTC. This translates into CASSLFLSGANVLTF.

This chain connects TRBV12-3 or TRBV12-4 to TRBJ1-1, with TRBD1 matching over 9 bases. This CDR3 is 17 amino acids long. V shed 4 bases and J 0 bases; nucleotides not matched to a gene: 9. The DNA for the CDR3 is TGTGCCAGCAGTTCCCGGACAGGGGCCACGATGAACACTGAAGCTTTCTTT. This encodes CASSSRTGATMNTEAFF.

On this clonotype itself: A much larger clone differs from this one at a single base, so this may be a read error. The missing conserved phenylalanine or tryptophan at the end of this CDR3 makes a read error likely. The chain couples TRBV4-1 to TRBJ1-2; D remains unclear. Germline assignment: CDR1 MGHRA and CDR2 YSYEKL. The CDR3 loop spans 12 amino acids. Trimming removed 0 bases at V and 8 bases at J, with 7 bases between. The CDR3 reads CASSQDLYGYTC. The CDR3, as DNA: TGCGCCAGCAGCCAAGACCTATACGGCTACACCTGC.

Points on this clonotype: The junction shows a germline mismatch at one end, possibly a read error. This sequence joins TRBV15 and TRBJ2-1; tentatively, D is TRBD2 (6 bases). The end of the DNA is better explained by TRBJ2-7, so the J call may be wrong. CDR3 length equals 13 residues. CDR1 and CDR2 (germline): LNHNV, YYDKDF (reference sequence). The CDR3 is CATSREAGYEQYF. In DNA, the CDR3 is TGCGCCACCAGCAGAGAGGCGGGGTACGAGCAGTACTTC.

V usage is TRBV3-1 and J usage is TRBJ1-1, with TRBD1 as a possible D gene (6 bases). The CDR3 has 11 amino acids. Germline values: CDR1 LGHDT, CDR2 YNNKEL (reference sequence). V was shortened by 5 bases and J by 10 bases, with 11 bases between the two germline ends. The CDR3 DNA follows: TGTGCCAGCAGCGGGACATATGGAGCTTTCTTT. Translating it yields CASSGTYGAFF. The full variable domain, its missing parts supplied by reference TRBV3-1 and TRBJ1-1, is DTAVSQTPKYLVTQMGNDKSIKCEQNLGHDTMYWYKQDSKKFLKIMFSYNNKELIINETVPNRFSPKSPDKAHLNLHINSLELGDSAVYFCASSGTYGAFFGQGTRLTVV.

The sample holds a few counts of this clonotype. DNA of the CDR3: TGCGCCAGCAGCTTGACTAGCGGAGACTACAATGAGCAGTTCTTC. Amino acids: CASSLTSGDYNEQFF. The rearrangement joins TRBV5-1 to TRBJ2-1; 8 nucleotides line up with TRBD2. The germline gives CDR1 SGHRS, CDR2 YFSETQ. V was pared by 1 base and J by 3 bases, with 3 bases of the junction left unmatched. The CDR3 totals 15 residues. The full variable domain, completed using reference TRBV5-1 and TRBJ2-1, is KAGVTQTPRYLIKTRGQQVTLSCSPISGHRSVSWYQQTPGQGLQFLFEYFSETQRNKGNFPGRFSGRQFSNSRSEMNVSTLELGDSALYLCASSLTSGDYNEQFFGPGTRLTVL.

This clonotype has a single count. The CDR3 spells CASSPSGGYGYTF. The CDR3 bases are TGCGCCAGCAGCCCCTCAGGGGGCTATGGCTACACCTTC. The chain has TRBV5-1 and TRBJ1-2; TRBD1 agrees at 7 bases. Per the germline V gene, CDR1 is SGHRS and CDR2 is YFSETQ. Trimming removed 4 bases from V and 4 bases from J; junction bases left unmatched: 4. This CDR3 region has 13 residues.

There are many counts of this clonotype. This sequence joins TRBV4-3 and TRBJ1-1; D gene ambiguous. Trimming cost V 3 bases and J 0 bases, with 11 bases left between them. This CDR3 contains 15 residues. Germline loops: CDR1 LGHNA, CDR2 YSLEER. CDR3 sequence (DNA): TGCGCCAGCAGCCAGGGGTCTAGGATGAACACTGAAGCTTTCTTT. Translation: CASSQGSRMNTEAFF.

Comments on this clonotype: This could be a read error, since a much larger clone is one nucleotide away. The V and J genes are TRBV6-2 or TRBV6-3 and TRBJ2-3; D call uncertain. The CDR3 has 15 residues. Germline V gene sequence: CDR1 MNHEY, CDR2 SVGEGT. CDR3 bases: TGTACCAGCAGTCCCTATTCGCTCAGCACAGATACGCAGTATTTT. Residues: CTSSPYSLSTDTQYF.

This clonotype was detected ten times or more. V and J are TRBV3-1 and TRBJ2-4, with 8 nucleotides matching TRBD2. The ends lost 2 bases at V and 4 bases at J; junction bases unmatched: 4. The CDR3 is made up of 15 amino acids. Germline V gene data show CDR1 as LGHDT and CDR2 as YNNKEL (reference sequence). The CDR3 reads CASSQPGGRKNIQYF. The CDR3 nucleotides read TGTGCCAGCAGCCAACCGGGGGGGAGGAAAAACATTCAGTACTTC. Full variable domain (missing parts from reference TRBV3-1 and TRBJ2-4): DTAVSQTPKYLVTQMGNDKSIKCEQNLGHDTMYWYKQDSKKFLKIMFSYNNKELIINETVPNRFSPKSPDKAHLNLHINSLELGDSAVYFCASSQPGGRKNIQYFGAGTRLSVL.

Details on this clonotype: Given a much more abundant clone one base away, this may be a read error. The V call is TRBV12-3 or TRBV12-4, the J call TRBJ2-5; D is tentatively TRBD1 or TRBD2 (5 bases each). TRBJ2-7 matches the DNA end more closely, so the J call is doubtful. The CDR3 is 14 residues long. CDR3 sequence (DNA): TGTGCCAGCAGTACCAAGGGTGGGGGTAACGAGCAGTACTTC. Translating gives CASSTKGGGNEQYF.

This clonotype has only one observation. The CDR3 is CASSLIVGPGELFF. DNA for the CDR3: TGTGCCAGCAGCCTTATCGTCGGGCCCGGGGAGCTGTTTTTT. The chain is built from TRBV11-1 and TRBJ2-2; D gene unclear. This CDR3 region has 14 residues. V was pared by 5 bases and J by 6 bases, with 13 bases between. The V gene's germline CDR1 is SGHAT and CDR2 FQDESV (reference sequence).

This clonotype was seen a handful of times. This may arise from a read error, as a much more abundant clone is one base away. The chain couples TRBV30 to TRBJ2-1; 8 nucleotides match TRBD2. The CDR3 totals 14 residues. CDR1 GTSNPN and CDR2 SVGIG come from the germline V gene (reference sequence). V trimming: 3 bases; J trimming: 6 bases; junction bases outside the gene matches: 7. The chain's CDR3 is CAWRVGGGLNEQFF. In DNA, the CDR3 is TGTGCCTGGAGGGTGGGCGGGGGGCTCAATGAGCAGTTCTTC.

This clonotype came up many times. The CDR3 loop is CASSHRGEGRGGGYTF. The CDR3 DNA reads as TGTGCCAGCAGCCATAGGGGAGAAGGGAGGGGAGGCGGCTACACCTTC. The rearrangement uses TRBV7-3 and TRBJ1-2, with a weak D call TRBD1 (5 bases). The CDR3 is made up of 16 amino acids. The germline V and J ends were trimmed by 5 bases and 8 bases, with 24 bases remaining between them. Germline assignment: CDR1 SGHTA and CDR2 FQGTGA.

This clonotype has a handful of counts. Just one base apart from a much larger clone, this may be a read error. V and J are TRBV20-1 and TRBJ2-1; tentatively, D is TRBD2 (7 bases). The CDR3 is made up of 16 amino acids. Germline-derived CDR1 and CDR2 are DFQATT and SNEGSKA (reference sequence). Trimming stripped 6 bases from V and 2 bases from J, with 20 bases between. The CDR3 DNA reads TGCAGTGCGGAGCCCCGGGGGGCCAGTCCCTACAATGAGCAGTTCTTC. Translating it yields CSAEPRGASPYNEQFF.

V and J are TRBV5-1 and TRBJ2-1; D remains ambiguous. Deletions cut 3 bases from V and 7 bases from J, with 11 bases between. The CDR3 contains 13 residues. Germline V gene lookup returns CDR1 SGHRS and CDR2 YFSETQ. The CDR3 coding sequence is TGCGCCAGCAGCTATTCCAAAGGGAATGAGCAGTTCTTC. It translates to CASSYSKGNEQFF.